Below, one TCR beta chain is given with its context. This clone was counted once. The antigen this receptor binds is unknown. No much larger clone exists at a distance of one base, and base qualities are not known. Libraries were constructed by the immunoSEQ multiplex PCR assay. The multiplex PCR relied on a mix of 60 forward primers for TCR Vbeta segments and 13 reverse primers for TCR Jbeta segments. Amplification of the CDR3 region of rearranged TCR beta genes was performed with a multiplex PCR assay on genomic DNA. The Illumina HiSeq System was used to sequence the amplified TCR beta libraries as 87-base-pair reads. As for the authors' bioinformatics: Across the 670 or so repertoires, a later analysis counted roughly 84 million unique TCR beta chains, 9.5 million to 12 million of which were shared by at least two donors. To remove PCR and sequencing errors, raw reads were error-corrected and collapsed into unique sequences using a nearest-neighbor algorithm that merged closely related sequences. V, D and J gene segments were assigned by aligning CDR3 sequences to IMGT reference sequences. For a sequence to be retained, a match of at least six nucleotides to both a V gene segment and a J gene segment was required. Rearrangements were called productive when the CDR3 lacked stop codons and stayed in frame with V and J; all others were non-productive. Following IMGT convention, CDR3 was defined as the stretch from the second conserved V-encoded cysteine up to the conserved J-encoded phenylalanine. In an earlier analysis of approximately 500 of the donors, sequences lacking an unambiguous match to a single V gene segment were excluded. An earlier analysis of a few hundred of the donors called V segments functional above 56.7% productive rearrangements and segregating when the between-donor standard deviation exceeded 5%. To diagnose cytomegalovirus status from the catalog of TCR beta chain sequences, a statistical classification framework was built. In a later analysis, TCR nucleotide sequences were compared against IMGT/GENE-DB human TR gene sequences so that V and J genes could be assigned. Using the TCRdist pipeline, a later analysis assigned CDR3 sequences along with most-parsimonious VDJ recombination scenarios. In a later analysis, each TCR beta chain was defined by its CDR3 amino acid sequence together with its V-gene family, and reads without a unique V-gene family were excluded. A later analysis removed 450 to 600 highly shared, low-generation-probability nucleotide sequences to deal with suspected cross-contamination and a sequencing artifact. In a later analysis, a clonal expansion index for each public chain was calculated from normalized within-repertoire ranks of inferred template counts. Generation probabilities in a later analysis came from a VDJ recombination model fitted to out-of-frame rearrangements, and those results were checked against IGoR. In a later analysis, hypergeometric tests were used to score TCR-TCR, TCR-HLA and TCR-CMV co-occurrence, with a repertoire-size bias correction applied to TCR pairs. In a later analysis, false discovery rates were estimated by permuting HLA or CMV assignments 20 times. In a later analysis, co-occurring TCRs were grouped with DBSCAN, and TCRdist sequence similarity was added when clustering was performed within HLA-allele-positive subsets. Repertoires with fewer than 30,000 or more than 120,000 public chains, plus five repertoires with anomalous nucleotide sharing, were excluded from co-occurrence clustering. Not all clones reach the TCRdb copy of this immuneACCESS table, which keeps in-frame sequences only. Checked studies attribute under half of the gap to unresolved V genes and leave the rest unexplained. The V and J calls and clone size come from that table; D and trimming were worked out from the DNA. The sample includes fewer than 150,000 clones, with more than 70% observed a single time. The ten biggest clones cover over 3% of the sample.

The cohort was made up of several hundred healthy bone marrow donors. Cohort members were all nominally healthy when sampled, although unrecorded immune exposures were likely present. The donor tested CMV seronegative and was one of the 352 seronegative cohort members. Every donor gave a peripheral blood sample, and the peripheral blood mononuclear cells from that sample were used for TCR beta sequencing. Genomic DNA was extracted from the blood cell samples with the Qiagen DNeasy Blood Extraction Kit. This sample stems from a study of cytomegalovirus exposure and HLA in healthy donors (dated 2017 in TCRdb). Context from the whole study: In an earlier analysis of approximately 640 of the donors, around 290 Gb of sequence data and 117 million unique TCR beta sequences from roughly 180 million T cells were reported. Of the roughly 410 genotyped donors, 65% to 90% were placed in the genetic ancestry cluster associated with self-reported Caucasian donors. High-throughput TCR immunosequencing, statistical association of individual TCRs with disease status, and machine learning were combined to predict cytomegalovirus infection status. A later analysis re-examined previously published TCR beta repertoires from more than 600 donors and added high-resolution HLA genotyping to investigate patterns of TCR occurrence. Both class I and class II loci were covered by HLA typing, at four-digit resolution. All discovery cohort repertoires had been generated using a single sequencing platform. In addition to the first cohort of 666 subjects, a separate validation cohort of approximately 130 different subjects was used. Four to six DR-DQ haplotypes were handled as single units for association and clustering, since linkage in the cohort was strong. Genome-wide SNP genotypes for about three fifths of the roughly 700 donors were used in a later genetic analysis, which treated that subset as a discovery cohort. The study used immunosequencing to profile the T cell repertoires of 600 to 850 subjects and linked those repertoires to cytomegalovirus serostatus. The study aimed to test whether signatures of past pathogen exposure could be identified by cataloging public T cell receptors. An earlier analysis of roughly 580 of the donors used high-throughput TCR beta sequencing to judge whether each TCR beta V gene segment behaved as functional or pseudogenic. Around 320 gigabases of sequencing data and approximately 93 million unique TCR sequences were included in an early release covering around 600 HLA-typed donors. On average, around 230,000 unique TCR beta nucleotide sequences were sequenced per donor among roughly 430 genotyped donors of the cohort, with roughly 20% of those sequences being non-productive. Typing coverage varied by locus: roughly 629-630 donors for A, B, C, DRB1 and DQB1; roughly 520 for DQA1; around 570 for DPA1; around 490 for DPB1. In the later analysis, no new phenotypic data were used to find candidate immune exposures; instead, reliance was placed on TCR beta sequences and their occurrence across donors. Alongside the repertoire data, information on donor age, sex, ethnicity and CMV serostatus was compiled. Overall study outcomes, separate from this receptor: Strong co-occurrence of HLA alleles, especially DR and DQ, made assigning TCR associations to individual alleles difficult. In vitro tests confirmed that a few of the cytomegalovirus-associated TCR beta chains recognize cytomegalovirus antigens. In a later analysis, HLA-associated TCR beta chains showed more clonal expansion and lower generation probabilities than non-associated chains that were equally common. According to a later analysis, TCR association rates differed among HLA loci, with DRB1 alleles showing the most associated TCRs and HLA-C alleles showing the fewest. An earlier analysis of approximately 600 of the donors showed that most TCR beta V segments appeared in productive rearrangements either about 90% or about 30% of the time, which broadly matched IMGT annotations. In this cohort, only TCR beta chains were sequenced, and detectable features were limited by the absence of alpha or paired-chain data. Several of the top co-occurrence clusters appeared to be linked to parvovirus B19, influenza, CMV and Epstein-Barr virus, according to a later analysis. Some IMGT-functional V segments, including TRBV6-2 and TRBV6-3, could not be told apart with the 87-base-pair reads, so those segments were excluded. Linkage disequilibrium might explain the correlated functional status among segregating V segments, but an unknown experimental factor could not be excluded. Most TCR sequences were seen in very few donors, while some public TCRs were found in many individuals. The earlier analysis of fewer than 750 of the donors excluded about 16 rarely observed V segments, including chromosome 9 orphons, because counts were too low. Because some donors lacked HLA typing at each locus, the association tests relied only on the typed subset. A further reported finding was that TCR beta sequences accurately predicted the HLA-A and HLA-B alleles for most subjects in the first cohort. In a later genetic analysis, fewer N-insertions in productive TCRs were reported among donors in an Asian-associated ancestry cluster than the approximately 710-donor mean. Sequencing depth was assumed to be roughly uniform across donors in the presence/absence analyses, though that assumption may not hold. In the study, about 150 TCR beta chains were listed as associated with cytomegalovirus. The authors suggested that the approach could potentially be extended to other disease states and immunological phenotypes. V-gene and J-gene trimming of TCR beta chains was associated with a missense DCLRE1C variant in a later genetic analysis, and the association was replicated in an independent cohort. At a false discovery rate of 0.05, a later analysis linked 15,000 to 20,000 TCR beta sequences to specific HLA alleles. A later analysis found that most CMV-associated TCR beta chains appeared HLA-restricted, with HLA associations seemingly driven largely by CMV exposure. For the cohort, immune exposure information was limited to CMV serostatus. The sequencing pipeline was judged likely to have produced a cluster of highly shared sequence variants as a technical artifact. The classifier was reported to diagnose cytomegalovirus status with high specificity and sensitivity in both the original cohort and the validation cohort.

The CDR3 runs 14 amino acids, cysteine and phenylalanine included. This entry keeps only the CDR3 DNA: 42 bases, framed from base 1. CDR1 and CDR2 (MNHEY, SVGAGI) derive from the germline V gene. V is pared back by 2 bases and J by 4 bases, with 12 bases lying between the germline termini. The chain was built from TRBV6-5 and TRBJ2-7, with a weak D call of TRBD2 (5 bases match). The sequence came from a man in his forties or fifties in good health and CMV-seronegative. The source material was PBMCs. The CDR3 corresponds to CASSYPLGPYEQYF. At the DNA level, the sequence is TGTGCCAGCAGTTACCCACTAGGGCCTTACGAGCAGTACTTC.